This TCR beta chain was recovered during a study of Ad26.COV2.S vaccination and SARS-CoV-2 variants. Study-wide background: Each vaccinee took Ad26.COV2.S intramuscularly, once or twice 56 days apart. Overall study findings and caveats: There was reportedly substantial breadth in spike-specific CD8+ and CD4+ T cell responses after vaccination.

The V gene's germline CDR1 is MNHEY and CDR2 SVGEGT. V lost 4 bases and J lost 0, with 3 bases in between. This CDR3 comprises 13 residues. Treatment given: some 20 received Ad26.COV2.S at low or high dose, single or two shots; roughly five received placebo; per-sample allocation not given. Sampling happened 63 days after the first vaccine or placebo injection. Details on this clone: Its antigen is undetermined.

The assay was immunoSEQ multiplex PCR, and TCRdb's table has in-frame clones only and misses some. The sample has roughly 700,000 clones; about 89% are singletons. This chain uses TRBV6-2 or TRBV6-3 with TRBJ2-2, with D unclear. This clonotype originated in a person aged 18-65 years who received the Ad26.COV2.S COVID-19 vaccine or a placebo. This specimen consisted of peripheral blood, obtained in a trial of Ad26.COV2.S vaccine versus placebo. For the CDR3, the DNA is TGTGCCAGCAGTTCCCCGAACACCGGGGAGCTGTTTTTT. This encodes CASSSPNTGELFF.